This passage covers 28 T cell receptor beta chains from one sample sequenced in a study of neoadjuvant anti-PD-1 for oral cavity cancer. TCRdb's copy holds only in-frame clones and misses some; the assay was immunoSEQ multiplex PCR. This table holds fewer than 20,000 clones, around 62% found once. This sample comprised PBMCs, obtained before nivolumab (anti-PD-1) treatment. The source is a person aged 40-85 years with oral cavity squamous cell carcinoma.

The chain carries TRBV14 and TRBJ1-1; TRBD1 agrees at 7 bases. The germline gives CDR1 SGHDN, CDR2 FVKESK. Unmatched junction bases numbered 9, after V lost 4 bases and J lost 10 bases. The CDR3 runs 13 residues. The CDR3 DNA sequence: TGTGCCAGCAGCCCCCGGGACAGTACAGGAGCTTTCTTT. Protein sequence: CASSPRDSTGAFF.

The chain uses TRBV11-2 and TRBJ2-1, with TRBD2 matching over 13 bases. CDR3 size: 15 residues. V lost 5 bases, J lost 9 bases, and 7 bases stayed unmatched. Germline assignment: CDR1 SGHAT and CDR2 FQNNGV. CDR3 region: CASSPRTSGRSEQFF. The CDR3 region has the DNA TGTGCCAGCAGCCCCCGGACTAGCGGGAGAAGTGAGCAGTTCTTC.

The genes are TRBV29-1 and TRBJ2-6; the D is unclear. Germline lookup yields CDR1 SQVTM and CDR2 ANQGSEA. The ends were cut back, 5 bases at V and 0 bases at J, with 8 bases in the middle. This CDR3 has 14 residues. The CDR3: CSVSEDSGANVLTF. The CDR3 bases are TGCAGCGTTTCTGAGGACTCTGGGGCCAACGTCCTGACTTTC.

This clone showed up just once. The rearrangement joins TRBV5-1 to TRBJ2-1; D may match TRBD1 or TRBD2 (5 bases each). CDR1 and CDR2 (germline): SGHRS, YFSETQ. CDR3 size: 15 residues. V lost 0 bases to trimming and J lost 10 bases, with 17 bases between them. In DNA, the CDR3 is TGCGCCAGCAGCTTGGGCACTAGTTTAGGGGCCGAGCAGTTCTTC. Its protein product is CASSLGTSLGAEQFF.

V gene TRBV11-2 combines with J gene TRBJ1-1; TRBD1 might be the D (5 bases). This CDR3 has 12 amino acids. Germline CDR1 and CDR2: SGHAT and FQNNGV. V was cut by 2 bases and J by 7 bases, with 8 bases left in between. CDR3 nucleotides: TGTGCCAGCAGCTTAATCGGGGGTGAAGCTTTCTTT. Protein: CASSLIGGEAFF.

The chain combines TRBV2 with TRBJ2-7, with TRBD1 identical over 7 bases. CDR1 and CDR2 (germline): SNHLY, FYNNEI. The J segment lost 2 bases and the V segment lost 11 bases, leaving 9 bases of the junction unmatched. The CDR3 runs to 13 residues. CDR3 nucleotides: TGTGCCTCCCAGGGCACAGGGGCCTACGAGCAGTACTTC. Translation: CASQGTGAYEQYF.

In DNA, the CDR3 is TGTGCCATCCACGAGGGCAGCTCTAGCACAGATACGCAGTATTTT. As protein: CAIHEGSSSTDTQYF. J is TRBJ2-3 and V is TRBV10-3, with a possible D match to TRBD2 (5 bases). This CDR3 spans 15 amino acids. Between the trimmed V and J ends, which lost 8 bases and 0 bases, there was a span of 15 bases. Germline lookup yields CDR1 ENHRY and CDR2 SYGVKD.

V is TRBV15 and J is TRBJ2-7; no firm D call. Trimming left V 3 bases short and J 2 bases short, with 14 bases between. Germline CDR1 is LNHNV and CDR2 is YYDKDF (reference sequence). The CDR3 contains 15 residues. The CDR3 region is CATSRYWAQPYEQYF. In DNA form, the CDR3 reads TGTGCCACCAGCAGGTACTGGGCCCAACCCTACGAGCAGTACTTC.

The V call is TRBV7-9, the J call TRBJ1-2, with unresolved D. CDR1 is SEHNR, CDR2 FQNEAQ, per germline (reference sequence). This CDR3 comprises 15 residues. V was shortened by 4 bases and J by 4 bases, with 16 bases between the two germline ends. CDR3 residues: CASSSPPPPSYGYTF. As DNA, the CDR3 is TGTGCCAGCAGCTCTCCACCCCCGCCCTCCTATGGCTACACCTTC.

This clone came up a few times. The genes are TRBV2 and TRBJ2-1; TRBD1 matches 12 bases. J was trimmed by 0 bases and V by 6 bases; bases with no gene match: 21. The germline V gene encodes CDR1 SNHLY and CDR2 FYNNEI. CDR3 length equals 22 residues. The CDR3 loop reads CASRPRDRGPASGIRSYNEQFF. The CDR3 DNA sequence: TGTGCCAGCAGACCCCGGGACAGGGGGCCGGCTAGCGGGATTCGCTCCTACAATGAGCAGTTCTTC.

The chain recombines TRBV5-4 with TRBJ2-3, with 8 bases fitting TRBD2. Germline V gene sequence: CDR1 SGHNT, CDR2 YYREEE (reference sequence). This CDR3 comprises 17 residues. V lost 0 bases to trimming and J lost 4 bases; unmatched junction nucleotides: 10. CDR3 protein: CASSLVLAGGGADTQYF. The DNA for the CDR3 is TGTGCCAGCAGCTTGGTTCTGGCGGGAGGTGGTGCAGATACGCAGTATTTT.

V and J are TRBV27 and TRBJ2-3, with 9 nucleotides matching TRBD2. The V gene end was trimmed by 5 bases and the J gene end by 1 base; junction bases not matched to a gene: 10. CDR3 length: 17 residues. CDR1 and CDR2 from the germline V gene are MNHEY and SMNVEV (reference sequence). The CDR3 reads CASSMGLALEGTDTQYF. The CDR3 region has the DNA TGTGCCAGCAGTATGGGACTAGCCCTAGAGGGCACAGATACGCAGTATTTT.

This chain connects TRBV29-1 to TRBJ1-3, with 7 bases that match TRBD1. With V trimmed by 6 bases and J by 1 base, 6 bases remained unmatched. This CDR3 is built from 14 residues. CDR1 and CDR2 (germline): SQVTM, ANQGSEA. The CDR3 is CSVGDRGSGNTIYF. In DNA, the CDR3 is TGCAGCGTGGGGGACAGAGGTTCTGGAAACACCATATATTTT.

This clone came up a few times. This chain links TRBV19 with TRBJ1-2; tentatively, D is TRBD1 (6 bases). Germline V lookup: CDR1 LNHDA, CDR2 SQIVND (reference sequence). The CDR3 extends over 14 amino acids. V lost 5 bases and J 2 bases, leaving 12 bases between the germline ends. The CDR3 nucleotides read TGTGCCAGTAGTTCCTCCGACAGGAACTATGGCTACACCTTC. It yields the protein CASSSSDRNYGYTF.

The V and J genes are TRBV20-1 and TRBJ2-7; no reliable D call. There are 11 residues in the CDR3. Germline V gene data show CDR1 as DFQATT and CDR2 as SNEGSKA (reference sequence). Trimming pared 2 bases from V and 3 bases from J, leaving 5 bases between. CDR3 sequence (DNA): TGCAGTGCTAGATCGGTCTACGAGCAGTACTTC. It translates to CSARSVYEQYF.

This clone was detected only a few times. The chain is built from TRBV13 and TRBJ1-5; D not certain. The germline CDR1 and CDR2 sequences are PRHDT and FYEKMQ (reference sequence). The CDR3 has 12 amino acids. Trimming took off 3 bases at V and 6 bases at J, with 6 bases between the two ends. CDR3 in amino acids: CASSFGSQPQHF. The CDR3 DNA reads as TGTGCCAGCAGCTTCGGTAGTCAGCCCCAGCATTTT.

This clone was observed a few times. CDR3 sequence reads: CAWKQVGRSTEAFF. CDR3 nucleotides: TGTGCCTGGAAACAGGTGGGAAGGAGCACTGAAGCTTTCTTT. This chain connects TRBV30 to TRBJ1-1, with a tentative D call TRBD1 (5 bases). V lost 4 bases and J lost 4, with 16 bases in between. Germline CDR1 reads GTSNPN; CDR2 reads SVGIG (reference sequence). The CDR3 extends over 14 amino acids.

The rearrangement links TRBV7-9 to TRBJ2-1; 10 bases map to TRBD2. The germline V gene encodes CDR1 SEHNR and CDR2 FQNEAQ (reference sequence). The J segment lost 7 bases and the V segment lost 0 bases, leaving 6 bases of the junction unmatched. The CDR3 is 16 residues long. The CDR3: CASSLAPGLAWNEQFF. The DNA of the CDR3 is TGTGCCAGCAGCTTAGCCCCGGGACTAGCGTGGAATGAGCAGTTCTTC.

CDR3 nucleotides: TGCGCCAGCAGCTGGACAGAACCGAACACCGGGGAGCTGTTTTTT. As protein: CASSWTEPNTGELFF. The genes are TRBV5-1 and TRBJ2-2; weak D call: TRBD1 (6 bases). V lost 3 bases and J 0 bases, leaving 9 bases between the germline ends. Per germline, CDR1 SGHRS and CDR2 YFSETQ. The CDR3 sequence is 15 residues long.

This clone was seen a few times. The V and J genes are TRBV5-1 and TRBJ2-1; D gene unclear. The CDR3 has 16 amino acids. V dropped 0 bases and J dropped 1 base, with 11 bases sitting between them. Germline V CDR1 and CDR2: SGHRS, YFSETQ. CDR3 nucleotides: TGCGCCAGCAGCTTGGGATGGGGTTCATCCTACAATGAGCAGTTCTTC. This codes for CASSLGWGSSYNEQFF.

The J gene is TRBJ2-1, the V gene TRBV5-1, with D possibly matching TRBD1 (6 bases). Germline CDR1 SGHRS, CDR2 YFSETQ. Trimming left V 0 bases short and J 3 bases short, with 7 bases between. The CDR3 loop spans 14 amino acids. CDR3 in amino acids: CASSLGQDYNEQFF. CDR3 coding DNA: TGCGCCAGCAGCTTGGGACAGGACTACAATGAGCAGTTCTTC.

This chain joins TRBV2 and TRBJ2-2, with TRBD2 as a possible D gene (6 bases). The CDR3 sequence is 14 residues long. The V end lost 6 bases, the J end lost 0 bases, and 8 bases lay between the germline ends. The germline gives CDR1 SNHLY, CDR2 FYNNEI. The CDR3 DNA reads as TGTGCCAGCAGGGAGGGAGCGAACACCGGGGAGCTGTTTTTT. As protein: CASREGANTGELFF.

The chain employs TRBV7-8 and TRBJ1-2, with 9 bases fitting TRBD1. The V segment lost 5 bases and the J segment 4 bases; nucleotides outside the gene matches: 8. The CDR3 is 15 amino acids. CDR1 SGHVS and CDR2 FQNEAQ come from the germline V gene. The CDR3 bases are TGTGCCAGCAGCGCCGGACAGGGGCCAACCTATGGCTACACCTTC. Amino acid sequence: CASSAGQGPTYGYTF.

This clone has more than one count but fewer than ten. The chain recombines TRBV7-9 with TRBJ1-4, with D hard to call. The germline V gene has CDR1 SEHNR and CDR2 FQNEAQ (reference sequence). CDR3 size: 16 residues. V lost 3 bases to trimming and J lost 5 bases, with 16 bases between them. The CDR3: CASSLNPSRANEKLFF. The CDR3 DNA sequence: TGTGCCAGCAGCTTGAATCCCTCCCGGGCGAATGAAAAACTGTTTTTT. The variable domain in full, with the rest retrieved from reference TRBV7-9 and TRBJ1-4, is DTGVSQNPRHKITKRGQNVTFRCDPISEHNRLYWYRQTLGQGPEFLTYFQNEAQLEKSRLLSDRFSAERPKGSFSTLEIQRTEQGDSAMYLCASSLNPSRANEKLFFGSGTQLSVL.

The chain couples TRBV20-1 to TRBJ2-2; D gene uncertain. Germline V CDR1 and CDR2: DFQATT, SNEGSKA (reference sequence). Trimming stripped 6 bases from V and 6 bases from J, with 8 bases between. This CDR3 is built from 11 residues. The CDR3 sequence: CSAPGAGELFF. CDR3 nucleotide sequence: TGCAGTGCCCCTGGGGCCGGGGAGCTGTTTTTT.

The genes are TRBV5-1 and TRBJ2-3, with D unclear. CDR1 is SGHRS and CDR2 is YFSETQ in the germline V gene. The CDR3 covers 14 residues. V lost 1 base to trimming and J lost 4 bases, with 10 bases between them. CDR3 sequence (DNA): TGCGCCAGCAGCTTGTCTAGAAGCCCAGATACGCAGTATTTT. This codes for CASSLSRSPDTQYF.

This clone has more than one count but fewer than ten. The chain's CDR3 is CASRGNNQPQHF. Written as DNA, the CDR3 is TGCGCCAGCAGGGGCAACAATCAGCCCCAGCATTTT. The chain combines TRBV10-2 with TRBJ1-5; D unclear. Germline assignment: CDR1 WSHSY and CDR2 SAAADI. The CDR3 is made up of 12 amino acids. V lost 6 bases and J 3 bases, leaving 6 bases between the germline ends.

CDR3 sequence (DNA): TGCAGCGTTGGCGACGGCGGTAGAGGCGAGCAGTACTTC. This translates into CSVGDGGRGEQYF. The rearrangement uses TRBV29-1 and TRBJ2-7; D gene unclear. The length of the CDR3 is 13 residues. V lost 4 bases and J lost 6, with 16 bases in between. The V gene's germline CDR1 is SQVTM and CDR2 ANQGSEA.